This passage covers 2 T cell receptor beta chains from one sample sequenced in a study of T cell responses to AZD1222 COVID-19 vaccine. TCRdb's copy holds only in-frame clones and misses some; the assay was immunoSEQ multiplex PCR. The sample has about 150,000 clones, around 92% seen once. Sequenced here: peripheral blood, sampled 28 days after the second AZD1222 dose. The receptors here all came from an adult who received the AZD1222 COVID-19 vaccine.

This chain links TRBV7-9 with TRBJ1-4; tentative D call: TRBD1 (5 bases). CDR1 and CDR2 from the germline V gene are SEHNR and FQNEAQ (reference sequence). Trimming removed 5 bases at V and 0 bases at J, with 10 bases between. CDR3 length equals 15 residues. In DNA form, the CDR3 reads TGTGCCAGCAGCACACTGACAGCAACTAATGAAAAACTGTTTTTT. This codes for CASSTLTATNEKLFF. Supplemented by reference TRBV7-9 and TRBJ1-4, the full variable domain reads DTGVSQNPRHKITKRGQNVTFRCDPISEHNRLYWYRQTLGQGPEFLTYFQNEAQLEKSRLLSDRFSAERPKGSFSTLEIQRTEQGDSAMYLCASSTLTATNEKLFFGSGTQLSVL.

This clone was seen just once. The gene calls are TRBV30 and TRBJ1-2, with 7 nucleotides matching TRBD1. V lost 1 base, J lost 3 bases, and 11 bases stayed unmatched. Germline lookup yields CDR1 GTSNPN and CDR2 SVGIG (reference sequence). There are 16 residues in the CDR3. DNA of the CDR3: TGTGCCTGGAGTGGACGCGGGGAAGGGGGCTACTATGGCTACACCTTC. Protein sequence: CAWSGRGEGGYYGYTF.